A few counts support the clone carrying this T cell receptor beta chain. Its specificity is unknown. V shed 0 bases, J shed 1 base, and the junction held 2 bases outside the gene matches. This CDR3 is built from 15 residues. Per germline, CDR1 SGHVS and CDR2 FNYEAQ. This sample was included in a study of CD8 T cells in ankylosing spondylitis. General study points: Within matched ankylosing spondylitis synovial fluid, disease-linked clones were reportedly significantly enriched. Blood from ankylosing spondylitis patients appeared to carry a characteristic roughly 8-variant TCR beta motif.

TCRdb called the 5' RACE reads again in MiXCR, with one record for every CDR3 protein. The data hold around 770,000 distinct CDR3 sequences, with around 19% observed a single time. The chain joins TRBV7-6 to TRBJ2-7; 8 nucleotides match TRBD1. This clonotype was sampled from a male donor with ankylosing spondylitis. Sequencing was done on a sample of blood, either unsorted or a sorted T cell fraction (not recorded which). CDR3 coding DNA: TGTGCCAGCAGCTTAGCGGGACAGGAGTCCTACGAGCAGTACTTC. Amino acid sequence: CASSLAGQESYEQYF.